This T cell receptor (beta chain) is drawn from a study of T cells in Graves' hyperthyroidism and ophthalmopathy. About the study: Before any treatment, at initial diagnosis, peripheral blood was collected.

The source material, RNA transcripts, was used to amplify TCR beta CDR3 regions. In the first-round RT-PCR of the TCR CDR3, the HTBI primer set was used. TCRdb reanalysed the multiplex PCR reads using MiXCR and keeps one entry per CDR3 protein. The profile shows roughly 250,000 distinct CDR3 sequences, just over 14% of them singletons. Study outcomes and limitations: Ophthalmopathy got predicted by the model a median 6.5 months before its onset.

Newly diagnosed patients aged 18 to 65 had hyperthyroidism of under 2 months' duration. This clonotype has a count of ten or more. Its target is unknown. This CDR3 spans 18 amino acids. Germline V lookup: CDR1 SEHNR, CDR2 FQNEAQ (reference sequence). Trimming stripped 2 bases from V and 6 bases from J, with 23 bases between. The sequence derives from a woman between 40 and 55 years old with Graves' hyperthyroidism that later progressed to Graves' ophthalmopathy. The chain joins TRBV7-9 to TRBJ1-5, with D perhaps TRBD1 (5 bases). Sequenced sample: blood. The CDR3 here is CASSLSNSRDLLIQPQHF. Written as DNA, the CDR3 is TGTGCCAGCAGCTTATCAAACAGCAGGGATCTCCTCATTCAGCCCCAGCATTTT.